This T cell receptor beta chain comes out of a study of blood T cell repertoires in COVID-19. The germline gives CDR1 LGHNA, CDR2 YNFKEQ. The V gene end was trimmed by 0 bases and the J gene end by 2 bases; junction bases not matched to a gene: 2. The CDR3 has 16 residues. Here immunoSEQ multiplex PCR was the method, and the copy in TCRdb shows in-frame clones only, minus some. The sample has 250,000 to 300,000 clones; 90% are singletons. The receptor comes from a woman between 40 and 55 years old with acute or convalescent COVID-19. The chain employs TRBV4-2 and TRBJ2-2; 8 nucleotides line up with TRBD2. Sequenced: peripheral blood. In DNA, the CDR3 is TGTGCCAGCAGCCAAGAGCGGGGGGTAAACACCGGGGAGCTGTTTTTT. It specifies CASSQERGVNTGELFF.